This T cell receptor (beta chain) is from a study of T cell repertoires in cytomegalovirus infection. MiXCR, applied by TCRdb to the reads, yields one record per CDR3 protein. The sample gives under 250,000 distinct CDR3 sequences, 9% to 15% of which show up once; 1.5% to 2% is in the top ten. V lost 4 bases, J lost 7 bases, and 9 bases lay in between. CDR1 SGHRS and CDR2 YFSETQ come from the germline V gene. This CDR3 has 13 residues. The sequencing sample was made of PBMCs. This rearrangement joins TRBV5-1 to TRBJ1-6; D is unclear. The receptor's source is a human donor in good health (CMV status not recorded). Some clones in this sample may be carry-over from other donors' samples. The CDR3 coding sequence is TGCGCCAGCAGCCCCGAGAACAATTCACCCCTCCACTTT. This sequence encodes CASSPENNSPLHF.